This passage covers 30 T cell receptor beta chains from one sample sequenced in a study of type 1 and type 2 diabetes patients. Genomic DNA was the PCR template. The TCR beta CDR3 region was amplified using 30 forward and 13 reverse primers. TCRdb re-called the multiplex PCR reads with MiXCR, one entry per CDR3 protein. The data show 250,000 to 300,000 distinct CDR3 sequences, approximately 50% seen once. The sample taken for sequencing was peripheral blood mononuclear cells (PBMCs). These receptors originate from a man aged 18-30 years with type 2 diabetes.

The CDR3 loop is CASSSTRQGVETQYF. The DNA of the CDR3 is TGTGCCAGCAGCTCCACTAGACAGGGGGTAGAGACCCAGTACTTC. The chain has TRBV12-3 or TRBV12-4 and TRBJ2-5, with 9 bases lining up with TRBD1. Trimming removed 6 bases from V and 4 bases from J; junction bases left unmatched: 9. The CDR3 is 15 amino acids.

The rearrangement uses TRBV19 and TRBJ2-7; D ambiguous. V was trimmed by 5 bases and J by 2 bases, leaving 25 bases between them. CDR3 length: 18 residues. Per the germline V gene, CDR1 is LNHDA and CDR2 is SQIVND (reference sequence). CDR3 in DNA: TGTGCCAGTAGTCCCACACCCGTTATAGGCGGTGGGGCCTACGAGCAGTACTTC. Amino acid sequence: CASSPTPVIGGGAYEQYF.

This sequence joins TRBV11-2 and TRBJ2-3; no clear D gene. This CDR3 region has 14 residues. V was cut by 5 bases and J by 7 bases, with 16 bases left in between. The germline V gene encodes CDR1 SGHAT and CDR2 FQNNGV. The CDR3 region is CASSPDYKGNTQYF. The CDR3 coding sequence is TGTGCCAGCAGCCCCGATTATAAGGGAAATACGCAGTATTTT.

The rearrangement links TRBV3-1 to TRBJ2-7, with 7 bases aligning to TRBD2. Germline trimming cut 1 base from V and 2 bases from J; bases unmatched to any gene: 5. This CDR3 spans 15 amino acids. Germline loops: CDR1 LGHDT, CDR2 YNNKEL (reference sequence). Here the CDR3 DNA reads TGTGCCAGCAGCCAAGTCGGGGCGGGGGCCTACGAGCAGTACTTC. As protein: CASSQVGAGAYEQYF.

This clonotype was counted only a few times. This rearrangement joins TRBV4-3 to TRBJ2-7, with D possibly matching TRBD2 (5 bases). The ends were cut back, 0 bases at V and 6 bases at J, with 12 bases in the middle. The germline gives CDR1 LGHNA, CDR2 YSLEER. The CDR3 has 14 residues. The CDR3 protein is CASSQDSRGIEQYF. The CDR3 nucleotides read TGCGCCAGCAGCCAAGATTCACGAGGGATCGAGCAGTACTTC.

At least ten counts were recorded for this clonotype. V is TRBV7-8 and J is TRBJ2-7, with a tentative D call TRBD1 (5 bases). In germline, CDR1 is SGHVS, CDR2 FQNEAQ. This CDR3 is 12 amino acids long. V dropped 4 bases and J dropped 4 bases, with 8 bases sitting between them. The CDR3: CASSSTVYEQYF. In nucleotides, the CDR3 is TGTGCCAGCAGCTCGACAGTATACGAGCAGTACTTC.

The genes are TRBV6-6 and TRBJ1-2; D remains ambiguous. V lost 0 bases and J lost 0, with 11 bases in between. The CDR3 is 16 residues long. Germline V gene data show CDR1 as MNHNY and CDR2 as SVGAGI (reference sequence). The DNA for the CDR3 is TGTGCCAGCAGTTACTCGGGTGCTCCGGCTAACTATGGCTACACCTTC. Translated: CASSYSGAPANYGYTF.

The chain carries TRBV2 and TRBJ1-6; TRBD1 matches at 7 bases. This CDR3 has 16 amino acids. CDR1 is SNHLY, CDR2 FYNNEI, per germline. For the CDR3, the DNA is TGTGTCTGTCCAGGGGGGGCTACTTTCTATAATTCACCCCTCCACTTT. Translated: CVCPGGATFYNSPLHF.

This clonotype was found many times. The V gene is TRBV7-2, the J gene TRBJ1-6; possibly TRBD1 for D (5 bases). Deletions cut 5 bases from V and 9 bases from J, with 8 bases between. CDR3 length: 12 amino acids. CDR1 is SGHTA and CDR2 is FQGNSA in the germline V gene. In nucleotides, the CDR3 is TGTGCCAGCAGCGGCAGGGTTTCACCCCTCCACTTT. Protein product: CASSGRVSPLHF.

The V call is TRBV27, the J call TRBJ2-1; possibly TRBD2 for D (6 bases). Trimming shortened V by 8 bases and J by 0 bases, and 14 bases separated the two germline ends. Germline CDR1 is MNHEY and CDR2 is SMNVEV (reference sequence). The CDR3 extends over 15 amino acids. The CDR3 nucleotides are TGTGCCAGCGCACCCCGGGACTCCTCCTACAATGAGCAGTTCTTC. This codes for CASAPRDSSYNEQFF.

The chain has TRBV12-3 or TRBV12-4 and TRBJ1-4; D call uncertain. The CDR3 is 12 residues long. V was trimmed by 4 bases and J by 10 bases, leaving 10 bases between them. The CDR3 region is CASSSSVAKLFF. DNA of the CDR3: TGTGCCAGCAGTTCTTCCGTAGCAAAACTGTTTTTT.

The chain is built from TRBV5-1 and TRBJ1-2; D not certain. V was trimmed by 0 bases and J by 8 bases, leaving 17 bases between them. This CDR3 has 15 residues. Germline CDR1 and CDR2: SGHRS and YFSETQ. The CDR3 loop reads CASSLASVGRGGYTF. For the CDR3, the DNA is TGCGCCAGCAGCTTGGCCTCCGTCGGGAGAGGCGGCTACACCTTC.

This chain joins TRBV29-1 and TRBJ2-5; 10 positions match TRBD2. This CDR3 comprises 12 residues. V dropped 7 bases and J dropped 3; count of bases not matched to a gene: 2. From germline, CDR1 is SQVTM and CDR2 ANQGSEA. The CDR3 region has the DNA TGCAGCGACCTAGCGGGGGAAGAGACCCAGTACTTC. Translated: CSDLAGEETQYF.

J is TRBJ1-1 and V is TRBV19; D is uncertain. The CDR3 has 13 residues. V lost 5 bases, J lost 1 base, and 8 bases lay in between. Germline-derived CDR1 and CDR2 are LNHDA and SQIVND (reference sequence). The CDR3 nucleotides are TGTGCCAGTAGTTCAGGATCGAACACTGAAGCTTTCTTT. Protein: CASSSGSNTEAFF. The variable domain in full, with the rest retrieved from reference TRBV19 and TRBJ1-1, is DGGITQSPKYLFRKEGQNVTLSCEQNLNHDAMYWYRQDPGQGLRLIYYSQIVNDFQKGDIAEGYSVSREKKESFPLTVTSAQKNPTAFYLCASSSGSNTEAFFGQGTRLTVV.

The chain is built from TRBV19 and TRBJ2-1; D is possibly TRBD1 (5 bases). The CDR3 loop spans 13 amino acids. Germline V gives CDR1 LNHDA, CDR2 SQIVND (reference sequence). Trimming took 6 bases from V and 6 from J, leaving 12 bases between them. In DNA form, the CDR3 reads TGTGCCAGTAGCCCACAAGGGGCCAATGAGCAGTTCTTC. This translates into CASSPQGANEQFF.

The chain combines TRBV5-1 with TRBJ2-3; 10 bases line up with TRBD2. Per germline, CDR1 SGHRS and CDR2 YFSETQ. This CDR3 has 15 residues. Unmatched junction bases numbered 4, after V lost 0 bases and J lost 6 bases. The CDR3 DNA sequence: TGCGCCAGCAGCTTGGAGCGGGGGGGCCGGGATACGCAGTATTTT. It translates to CASSLERGGRDTQYF.

This clonotype was detected only once. A read error may be the cause here, since a much bigger clone is one base away. The chain is built from TRBV15 and TRBJ1-6; weak D call: TRBD1 (6 bases). The CDR3 is 16 residues long. Per the germline V gene, CDR1 is LNHNV and CDR2 is YYDKDF (reference sequence). V gave up 6 bases and J gave up 0 bases, with 12 bases separating them. The DNA of the CDR3 is TGTGCCACCAGGACAGGCGCAAACTCCTATAATTCACCCCTCCACTTT. Translated, it gives CATRTGANSYNSPLHF.

This clonotype was seen a handful of times. The chain uses TRBV2 and TRBJ1-6; D is unresolved. There are 14 residues in the CDR3. Trimming removed 8 bases at V and 0 bases at J, with 8 bases between. Per the germline V gene, CDR1 is SNHLY and CDR2 is FYNNEI. CDR3 region: CASAASSYNSPLHF. CDR3 bases: TGTGCCAGCGCGGCGAGCTCCTATAATTCACCCCTCCACTTT.

This clonotype was counted once. An end of the junction does not agree with germline; a read error may underlie this. The chain uses TRBV12-3 or TRBV12-4 and TRBJ2-1, with 7 bases that match TRBD2. CDR3 length equals 16 residues. This CDR3 is CASSFQRGSSYNEQFF. The CDR3 DNA is TGTGCCAGCAGTTTCCAGCGGGGAAGCTCCTACAATGAGCAGTTCTTT.

This clonotype came up once. An end of the junction differs from the germline gene, which may be a read error. This chain links TRBV30 with TRBJ1-6; D uncertain. This CDR3 has 16 residues. CDR1 and CDR2 (germline): GTSNPN, SVGIG (reference sequence). This chain's CDR3 is CAWSVRAGSYNPPLHF. The CDR3 region has the DNA TGTGCCTGGAGTGTACGAGCAGGCTCCTATAATCCACCCCTCCACTTT.

For the CDR3, the DNA is TGTGCCAGCAGCTTAGGGACAGGGGGTGGAGATACGCAGTATTTT. Its translation is CASSLGTGGGDTQYF. The gene calls are TRBV7-2 and TRBJ2-3; TRBD1 matches 10 bases. With 1 base clipped from V and 5 bases from J, the junction kept 3 bases outside the gene matches. Germline values: CDR1 SGHTA, CDR2 FQGNSA. This CDR3 has 15 amino acids.

This clonotype has a count of ten or more. This chain joins TRBV2 and TRBJ2-7; TRBD2 matches 12 bases. Germline CDR1 is SNHLY and CDR2 is FYNNEI. Germline trimming cut 4 bases from V and 6 bases from J; bases unmatched to any gene: 7. This CDR3 is built from 15 residues. The CDR3 protein is CASSVLAGGPLEQYF. For the CDR3, the DNA is TGTGCCAGCAGTGTCCTAGCGGGAGGGCCGCTCGAGCAGTACTTC.

This chain connects TRBV20-1 to TRBJ1-2; D remains unclear. The CDR3 totals 12 residues. From germline, CDR1 is DFQATT and CDR2 SNEGSKA (reference sequence). Trimming stripped 1 base from V and 4 bases from J, with 7 bases between. The CDR3 DNA sequence: TGCAGTGCTAGAGCTGCCGGCTATGGCTACACCTTC. This sequence encodes CSARAAGYGYTF.

This clonotype was seen once. Written as DNA, the CDR3 is TGCGCCAGCAGTGATGGGACAGGAAAAAACACTGAAGCTTTCTTT. Translating gives CASSDGTGKNTEAFF. This chain uses TRBV10-1 with TRBJ1-1; TRBD1 aligns across 8 bases. The junction had 5 bases not matched to a gene; V was cut back by 3 bases and J by 2 bases. This CDR3 contains 15 residues. Germline V gives CDR1 WNHNN, CDR2 SYGVQD (reference sequence).

The J gene is TRBJ2-3, the V gene TRBV10-3; 7 bases are shared with TRBD1. V was clipped by 2 bases and J by 4 bases; unmatched bases: 0. The CDR3 runs 13 residues. Germline CDR1 reads ENHRY; CDR2 reads SYGVKD. CDR3 in amino acids: CAISEQGADTQYF. The DNA for the CDR3 is TGTGCCATCAGTGAGCAGGGGGCAGATACGCAGTATTTT.

This clonotype was observed a single time. The chain is built from TRBV9 and TRBJ2-3; the D is unclear. V dropped 0 bases and J dropped 0 bases, with 14 bases sitting between them. From germline, CDR1 is SGDLS and CDR2 YYNGEE. The CDR3 covers 17 residues. CDR3 in amino acids: CASSVGRQPSSTDTQYF. CDR3 sequence (DNA): TGTGCCAGCAGCGTAGGCCGCCAGCCCTCTAGCACAGATACGCAGTATTTT. Full variable domain (rest looked up from reference TRBV9 and TRBJ2-3): DSGVTQTPKHLITATGQRVTLRCSPRSGDLSVYWYQQSLDQGLQFLIQYYNGEERAKGNILERFSAQQFPDLHSELNLSSLELGDSALYFCASSVGRQPSSTDTQYFGPGTRLTVL.

CDR3 protein: CASSLLVVAGANEKLFF. The CDR3 nucleotides are TGTGCCAGCAGTTTATTGGTAGTGGCGGGAGCTAATGAAAAACTGTTTTTT. V usage is TRBV28 and J usage is TRBJ1-4; no clear D gene. The length of the CDR3 is 17 residues. Germline V gene sequence: CDR1 MDHEN, CDR2 SYDVKM. Trimming removed 1 base at V and 3 bases at J, with 15 bases between.

This clonotype appeared a few times. V is TRBV5-1 and J is TRBJ1-6; 7 bases fit TRBD1. The CDR3 covers 15 residues. The V gene end was trimmed by 4 bases and the J gene end by 6 bases; junction bases not matched to a gene: 7. Germline loops: CDR1 SGHRS, CDR2 YFSETQ. The chain's CDR3 is CASSTGTASNSPLHF. The DNA for the CDR3 is TGCGCCAGCAGCACCGGGACAGCCTCTAATTCACCCCTCCACTTT.

The chain combines TRBV7-2 with TRBJ2-5; D unclear. CDR1 and CDR2 (germline): SGHTA, FQGNSA. The CDR3 totals 14 residues. Trimming took 5 bases from V and 3 from J, leaving 13 bases between them. The CDR3 reads CASSPRRAKETQYF. CDR3 sequence (DNA): TGTGCCAGCAGCCCCCGCCGGGCAAAAGAGACCCAGTACTTC.

V and J are TRBV2 and TRBJ1-5, with TRBD1 matching 7 bases. Trimming at V came to 7 bases and at J to 5 bases, leaving 8 bases not matched to a gene. Germline values: CDR1 SNHLY, CDR2 FYNNEI. This CDR3 is 14 amino acids long. DNA for the CDR3: TGTGCCAGCACAGAGACAGGGACAGATCAGCCCCAGCATTTT. Translating gives CASTETGTDQPQHF.